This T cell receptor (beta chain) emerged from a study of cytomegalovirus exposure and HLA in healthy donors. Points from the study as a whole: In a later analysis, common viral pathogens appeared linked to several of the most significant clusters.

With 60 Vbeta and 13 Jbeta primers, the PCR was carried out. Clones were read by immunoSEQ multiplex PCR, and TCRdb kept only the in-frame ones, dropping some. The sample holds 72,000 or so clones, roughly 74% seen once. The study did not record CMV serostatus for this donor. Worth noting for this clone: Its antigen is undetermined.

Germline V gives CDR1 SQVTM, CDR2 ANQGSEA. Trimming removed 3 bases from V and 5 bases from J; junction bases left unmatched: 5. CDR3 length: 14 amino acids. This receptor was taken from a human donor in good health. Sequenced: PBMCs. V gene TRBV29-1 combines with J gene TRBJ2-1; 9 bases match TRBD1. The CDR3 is CSVDKTGGNNEQFF. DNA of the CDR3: TGCAGCGTTGACAAGACAGGGGGGAACAATGAGCAGTTCTTC.